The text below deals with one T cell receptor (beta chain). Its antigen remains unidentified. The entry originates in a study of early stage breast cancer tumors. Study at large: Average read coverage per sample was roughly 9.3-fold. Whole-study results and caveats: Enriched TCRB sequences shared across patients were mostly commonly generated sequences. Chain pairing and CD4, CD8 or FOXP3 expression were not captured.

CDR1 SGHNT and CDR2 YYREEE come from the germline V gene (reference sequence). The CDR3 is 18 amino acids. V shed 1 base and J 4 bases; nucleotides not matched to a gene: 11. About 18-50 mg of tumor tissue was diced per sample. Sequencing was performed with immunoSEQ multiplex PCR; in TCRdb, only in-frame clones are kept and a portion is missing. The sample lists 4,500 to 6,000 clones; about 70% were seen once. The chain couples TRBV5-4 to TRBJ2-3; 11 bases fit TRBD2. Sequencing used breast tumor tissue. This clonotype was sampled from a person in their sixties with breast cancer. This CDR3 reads CASSLKTLAGGPSDTQYF. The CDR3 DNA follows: TGTGCCAGCAGCTTGAAAACTTTAGCGGGAGGGCCCTCAGATACGCAGTATTTT.